These 10 T cell receptor beta chains were sequenced from one sample in a study of CD8 T cells in Susac syndrome. Random hexamers served to reverse transcribe roughly 0.45 to 1 ug RNA. Each CDR3 protein is one row after TCRdb ran MiXCR on the immunoSEQ multiplex PCR reads. The repertoire holds a few hundred thousand distinct CDR3 sequences, around 93% seen once, with roughly 0.072% in the top ten. Material: CD4+ T cells from PBMCs. All receptors derive from a human donor with multiple sclerosis.

V usage is TRBV9 and J usage is TRBJ2-3; 11 nucleotides line up with TRBD2. V lost 0 bases to trimming and J lost 5 bases; unmatched junction nucleotides: 5. This CDR3 comprises 16 residues. CDR1 and CDR2 from the germline V gene are SGDLS and YYNGEE. The CDR3 sequence is CASSVVVAGGQDTQYF. The CDR3 DNA follows: TGTGCCAGCAGCGTAGTTGTAGCGGGGGGGCAAGATACGCAGTATTTT.

The V gene is TRBV24-1, the J gene TRBJ2-7, with a possible D match to TRBD1 (5 bases). Trimming shortened V by 4 bases and J by 3 bases, and 21 bases separated the two germline ends. This CDR3 region has 17 residues. Germline V gene sequence: CDR1 KGHDR, CDR2 SFDVKD. The DNA for the CDR3 is TGTGCCACCAGTGAAACTCAGGGATTGGTGCTAGGCTACGAGCAGTACGTC. It specifies CATSETQGLVLGYEQYV.

This chain uses TRBV20-1 with TRBJ2-2; D gene ambiguous. Germline values: CDR1 DFQATT, CDR2 SNEGSKA (reference sequence). Trimming took off 3 bases at V and 4 bases at J, with 9 bases between the two ends. This CDR3 has 13 residues. The CDR3 spells CSARDGRTGELFF. The CDR3 DNA reads TGCAGTGCTAGGGACGGTCGCACCGGGGAGCTGTTTTTT.

V gene TRBV7-9 combines with J gene TRBJ1-1; no definite D call. The CDR3 totals 13 residues. Trimming left V 6 bases short and J 2 bases short, with 10 bases between. The germline V gene encodes CDR1 SEHNR and CDR2 FQNEAQ (reference sequence). CDR3 DNA: TGTGCCAGCAGGGCGACATCCAACACTGAAGCTTTCTTT. Translation: CASRATSNTEAFF.

V and J are TRBV7-2 and TRBJ2-7; 10 bases are a match to TRBD2. V lost 5 bases, J lost 2 bases, and 6 bases stayed unmatched. CDR1 and CDR2 from the germline V gene are SGHTA and FQGNSA. This CDR3 is built from 15 residues. CDR3 nucleotide sequence: TGTGCCAGCAGCCAAGGGACTAGCGCTGCCTACGAGCAGTACGTC. It codes for CASSQGTSAAYEQYV.

The chain uses TRBV2 and TRBJ1-2; maybe TRBD1 (5 bases). The germline gives CDR1 SNHLY, CDR2 FYNNEI. The CDR3 length is 14 residues. Trimming removed 6 bases at V and 8 bases at J, with 19 bases between. The CDR3 coding sequence is TGTGCCAGCAGGGCCCCAGGGACCCGCTTCGGCTACACCTTC. Translation gives CASRAPGTRFGYTF.

This clonotype has a single count. The J gene is TRBJ1-1, the V gene TRBV27; 8 positions match TRBD1. This CDR3 has 15 amino acids. CDR1 and CDR2 (germline): MNHEY, SMNVEV (reference sequence). V lost 1 base to trimming and J lost 1 base; unmatched junction nucleotides: 2. CDR3 region: CASSLFQGANTEAFF. In DNA, the CDR3 is TGTGCCAGCAGTTTATTTCAGGGGGCGAACACTGAAGCTTTCTTT.

This rearrangement joins TRBV11-3 to TRBJ2-7; possible D gene TRBD2, 5 bases. CDR1 is SGHNT and CDR2 is YENEEA in the germline V gene. The CDR3 has 15 amino acids. Trimming left V 2 bases short and J 4 bases short, with 15 bases between. CDR3 bases: TGTGCCAGCAGCTTAAGGCAAGGGAGCGAGTACGAGCAGTACGTC. Its protein is CASSLRQGSEYEQYV.

The chain uses TRBV19 and TRBJ2-2, with D perhaps matching TRBD1 or TRBD2 (5 bases each). The CDR3 sequence is 15 residues long. Germline values: CDR1 LNHDA, CDR2 SQIVND (reference sequence). The V end was cut by 5 bases, the J end by 2 bases, with 12 bases between. DNA for the CDR3: TGTGCCAGTAGTGCCGGGACCTCCAACACCGGGGAGCTGTTTTTT. Protein product: CASSAGTSNTGELFF.

The chain joins TRBV4-1 to TRBJ1-1; a weak D match, TRBD1 (5 bases). V dropped 1 base and J dropped 0 bases, with 18 bases sitting between them. The CDR3 contains 18 residues. Germline CDR1 reads MGHRA; CDR2 reads YSYEKL. This CDR3 is CASSQGLIREGMNTEAFF. The CDR3 coding sequence is TGCGCCAGCAGCCAAGGGTTAATCAGGGAAGGTATGAACACTGAAGCTTTCTTT.